This T cell receptor (beta chain) was sequenced for a study of blood T cell repertoires in COVID-19. For the study at large: From the United States, Italy and Spain came samples of acute and convalescent COVID-19.

Original analysis: Researchers report that nucleated cell counts were estimated from reference gene primer amplification. Clones were read by immunoSEQ multiplex PCR, and TCRdb kept only the in-frame ones, dropping some. Clonal size and the V and J genes are those of that table, whereas D and trimming came from the DNA. Of 250,000 to 350,000 clones in the sample, 86% were seen once. The CDR3 is 15 amino acids. Germline values: CDR1 KGHSH, CDR2 LQKENI. The ends were cut back, 3 bases at V and 13 bases at J, with 21 bases in the middle. The chain uses TRBV18 and TRBJ1-4, with D uncertain. The receptor was derived from a woman under 40 with active or convalescent COVID-19. The sequenced material came from peripheral blood. The CDR3 loop reads CASSPRTGHEEGLFF. Here the CDR3 DNA reads TGTGCCAGCTCACCCCGCACCGGGCATGAGGAGGGACTGTTTTTT.